These 19 T cell receptor beta chains share one sample of origin, sequenced in a study of control samples from healthy donors and cancer patients. Measured with immunoSEQ multiplex PCR; TCRdb has only the in-frame clones, and not every one. The table lists about 120,000 clones, about 83% of them singletons. Sequencing was done on a sample of blood. The receptors derive from a young man in good health.

The chain uses TRBV10-3 and TRBJ1-4; D is unclear. This CDR3 contains 15 residues. CDR1 is ENHRY and CDR2 is SYGVKD in the germline V gene. Between the trimmed V and J ends, which lost 4 bases and 1 base, there was a span of 10 bases. The CDR3 region has the DNA TGTGCCATCAGTGCCGACAAGGGAACTAATGAAAAACTGTTTTTT. Its protein is CAISADKGTNEKLFF.

The V gene is TRBV5-5, the J gene TRBJ2-4; 12 bases align to TRBD2. V shed 3 bases and J 8 bases; nucleotides not matched to a gene: 6. Germline V gene sequence: CDR1 SGHKS, CDR2 YYEKEE (reference sequence). The CDR3 loop spans 15 amino acids. The CDR3 nucleotides read TGTGCCAGCAGCTCTATGACTAGCGGGGGTGACATTCAGTACTTC. It codes for CASSSMTSGGDIQYF.

The chain joins TRBV10-1 to TRBJ2-7; 9 bases map to TRBD1. The CDR3 has 18 amino acids. The germline V gene has CDR1 WNHNN and CDR2 SYGVQD (reference sequence). J was trimmed by 3 bases and V by 2 bases; bases with no gene match: 14. CDR3 region: CASSEVLGGQGIVYEQYV. The CDR3, as DNA: TGCGCCAGCAGTGAGGTGTTAGGGGGACAGGGAATCGTCTACGAGCAGTACGTC.

This chain joins TRBV30 and TRBJ1-5, with D uncertain. The germline CDR1 and CDR2 sequences are GTSNPN and SVGIG (reference sequence). The CDR3 spans 15 residues. Trimming pared 0 bases from V and 5 bases from J, leaving 14 bases between. The CDR3 is CAWSVHGRGYQPQHF. In nucleotides, the CDR3 is TGTGCCTGGAGTGTACATGGTCGCGGATATCAGCCCCAGCATTTT.

This clone appeared a single time. This sequence joins TRBV5-1 and TRBJ2-1; TRBD2 matches at 11 bases. CDR1 SGHRS and CDR2 YFSETQ come from the germline V gene. The V segment lost 2 bases and the J segment 0 bases; nucleotides outside the gene matches: 7. This CDR3 contains 18 residues. CDR3 protein: CASSFTSGGLSSYNEQFF. In DNA, the CDR3 is TGCGCCAGCAGCTTTACTAGCGGGGGCTTGAGCTCCTACAATGAGCAGTTCTTC. Combining the CDR3 with reference TRBV5-1 and TRBJ2-1 gives the whole variable domain KAGVTQTPRYLIKTRGQQVTLSCSPISGHRSVSWYQQTPGQGLQFLFEYFSETQRNKGNFPGRFSGRQFSNSRSEMNVSTLELGDSALYLCASSFTSGGLSSYNEQFFGPGTRLTVL.

This clone has just a few counts. The J gene is TRBJ2-4, the V gene TRBV10-3; 9 bases are a match to TRBD2. This CDR3 contains 17 residues. Unmatched junction bases numbered 8, after V lost 2 bases and J lost 3 bases. Germline values: CDR1 ENHRY, CDR2 SYGVKD. The CDR3 nucleotides are TGTGCCATCAGTGAGGGCGGCGCGGGGGGGATCAAAAACATTCAGTACTTC. As protein: CAISEGGAGGIKNIQYF.

V usage is TRBV15 and J usage is TRBJ2-2, with TRBD2 identical over 11 bases. Germline V gene data show CDR1 as LNHNV and CDR2 as YYDKDF (reference sequence). Losses at the gene ends were 0 bases for V and 3 bases for J; bases not matched to a gene: 12. The CDR3 length is 20 residues. CDR3 bases: TGTGCCACCAGCAGAGATCCCGCTGCTAGCGGGGGGCTTCACACCGGGGAGCTGTTTTTT. This codes for CATSRDPAASGGLHTGELFF.

The V and J genes are TRBV6-1 and TRBJ2-7, with D perhaps TRBD1 or TRBD2 (7 bases each). The CDR3 loop spans 14 amino acids. In germline, CDR1 is MNHNS, CDR2 SASEGT. The germline V and J ends were trimmed by 2 bases and 5 bases, with 13 bases remaining between them. CDR3 residues: CASSEQGGRDEQYV. The CDR3 DNA reads TGTGCCAGCAGTGAACAGGGGGGGAGGGACGAGCAGTACGTC.

This clone has more than one count but fewer than ten. The chain employs TRBV5-6 and TRBJ1-2; D unresolved. CDR1 and CDR2 from the germline V gene are SGHDT and YYEEEE. Trimming removed 0 bases from V and 2 bases from J, with 11 bases in between. CDR3 length: 15 amino acids. This CDR3 is CASSLGFRENYGYTF. CDR3 sequence (DNA): TGTGCCAGCAGCTTGGGGTTTAGGGAGAACTATGGCTACACCTTC. Together with reference TRBV5-6 and TRBJ1-2, the CDR3 gives the full variable domain: DAGVTQSPTHLIKTRGQQVTLRCSPKSGHDTVSWYQQALGQGPQFIFQYYEEEERQRGNFPDRFSGHQFPNYSSELNVNALLLGDSALYLCASSLGFRENYGYTFGSGTRLTVV.

The CDR3 DNA sequence: TGTGCCAGCAGCTTAGGAAGGGTCGACACTAATGAAAAACTGTTTTTT. Amino acids: CASSLGRVDTNEKLFF. The V and J genes are TRBV11-2 and TRBJ1-4; D is unclear. This CDR3 region has 16 residues. Germline V gene lookup returns CDR1 SGHAT and CDR2 FQNNGV. V was shortened by 1 base and J by 2 bases, with 11 bases between the two germline ends.

The chain is built from TRBV30 and TRBJ2-2; D possibly corresponds to TRBD1 (5 bases). V was trimmed by 0 bases and J by 3 bases, leaving 8 bases between them. The CDR3 is made up of 14 amino acids. CDR1 is GTSNPN, CDR2 SVGIG, per germline (reference sequence). The CDR3 DNA reads as TGTGCCTGGAGTGTCGACAGCTACACCGGGGAGCTGTTTTTT. Its translation: CAWSVDSYTGELFF.

This chain uses TRBV2 with TRBJ1-4; D possibly corresponds to TRBD1 (5 bases). There are 14 residues in the CDR3. Trimming took 4 bases from V and 7 from J, leaving 13 bases between them. Germline V lookup: CDR1 SNHLY, CDR2 FYNNEI. Here the CDR3 DNA reads TGTGCCAGCAGTGCCCTCGGGGGAAGTGAAAAACTGTTTTTT. Amino acids: CASSALGGSEKLFF.

This sequence joins TRBV7-8 and TRBJ2-7; D remains ambiguous. The CDR3 is 13 amino acids. The V end lost 5 bases, the J end lost 2 bases, and 10 bases lay between the germline ends. The germline V gene encodes CDR1 SGHVS and CDR2 FQNEAQ. The CDR3 region is CASSMTLAYEQYF. The CDR3 nucleotides are TGTGCCAGCAGCATGACTCTAGCCTACGAGCAGTACTTC.

This clone was detected a few times. The chain is built from TRBV6-5 and TRBJ1-5; TRBD1 might be the D (5 bases). The CDR3 is 14 amino acids. Germline V gene data show CDR1 as MNHEY and CDR2 as SVGAGI. The germline V and J ends were trimmed by 5 bases and 6 bases, with 14 bases remaining between them. The CDR3 loop is CASSREGKGQPQHF. For the CDR3, the DNA is TGTGCCAGCAGTCGCGAGGGGAAGGGTCAGCCCCAGCATTTT.

The J gene is TRBJ2-3, the V gene TRBV2, with D uncertain. CDR1 and CDR2 from the germline V gene are SNHLY and FYNNEI. The CDR3 spans 10 residues. The V end lost 2 bases, the J end lost 11 bases, and 5 bases lay between the germline ends. The DNA of the CDR3 is TGTGCCAGCAGTGAAACCCGGCAGTATTTT. Amino acid sequence: CASSETRQYF.

The chain couples TRBV7-3 to TRBJ2-1; a weak D match, TRBD2 (5 bases). V was pared by 4 bases and J by 1 base, with 8 bases between. The CDR3 consists of 14 residues. Germline V gene lookup returns CDR1 SGHTA and CDR2 FQGTGA. The CDR3 loop is CASSSRGSYNEQFF. For the CDR3, the DNA is TGTGCCAGCAGCTCCCGAGGGTCCTACAATGAGCAGTTCTTC.

In this sample, this clone turned up once. This sequence joins TRBV5-1 and TRBJ2-2; no firm D call. This CDR3 comprises 15 residues. V was pared by 2 bases and J by 2 bases, with 10 bases between. The germline gives CDR1 SGHRS, CDR2 YFSETQ. The CDR3 coding sequence is TGCGCCAGCAGCTTCGTAACAACCAACACCGGGGAGCTGTTTTTT. Translation: CASSFVTTNTGELFF.

The chain recombines TRBV15 with TRBJ1-3, with D possibly matching TRBD1 (5 bases). Trimming removed 0 bases from V and 2 bases from J, with 11 bases in between. CDR1 is LNHNV and CDR2 is YYDKDF in the germline V gene (reference sequence). The CDR3 has 16 residues. CDR3 amino acids: CATSRDPGGAGNTIYF. Written as DNA, the CDR3 is TGTGCCACCAGCAGAGATCCGGGAGGGGCTGGAAACACCATATATTTT.

The chain joins TRBV4-1 to TRBJ1-4; 7 bases fit TRBD1. The CDR3 totals 19 residues. CDR1 is MGHRA, CDR2 YSYEKL, per germline. Trimming removed 0 bases from V and 2 bases from J; junction bases left unmatched: 12. CDR3 sequence reads: CASSQDSTDRAGTNEKLFF. CDR3 nucleotides: TGCGCCAGCAGCCAAGATTCGACAGACAGGGCTGGCACTAATGAAAAACTGTTTTTT.